Below, 24 T cell receptor beta chains from the same sample are listed, as sequenced in a study of T cell responses to AZD1222 COVID-19 vaccine. The protocol was immunoSEQ multiplex PCR, while the TCRdb copy is restricted to in-frame clones and leaves out a portion. The repertoire holds approximately 140,000 clones, with 90% as singletons. This sample comprised peripheral blood, obtained on day 0 of AZD1222 vaccination. Receptor source: an adult in good health.

In its sample, this clone was seen a few times. This rearrangement joins TRBV12-3 or TRBV12-4 to TRBJ2-3; D is ambiguous. The CDR3 has 13 residues. V was clipped by 1 base and J by 5 bases, with 7 bases between them. In DNA, the CDR3 is TGTGCCAGCAGTTTAGGGACCGGAGATACGCAGTATTTT. It codes for CASSLGTGDTQYF.

The rearrangement links TRBV6-2 or TRBV6-3 to TRBJ1-2, with TRBD1 identical over 7 bases. Germline-derived CDR1 and CDR2 are MNHEY and SVGEGT. V lost 6 bases, J lost 0 bases, and 10 bases stayed unmatched. The length of the CDR3 is 16 residues. CDR3 protein: CASSNLFGQANYGYTF. The DNA of the CDR3 is TGTGCCAGCAGCAATTTATTCGGACAGGCTAACTATGGCTACACCTTC.

This rearrangement joins TRBV6-5 to TRBJ1-5; D remains unclear. Germline assignment: CDR1 MNHEY and CDR2 SVGAGI. The CDR3 extends over 13 amino acids. Trimming shortened V by 6 bases and J by 4 bases, and 10 bases separated the two germline ends. CDR3 in amino acids: CASSGPGNQPQHF. The CDR3 coding sequence is TGTGCCAGCAGCGGGCCTGGGAATCAGCCCCAGCATTTT.

V gene TRBV18 combines with J gene TRBJ2-1; D remains unclear. V dropped 4 bases and J dropped 7 bases, with 11 bases sitting between them. In germline, CDR1 is KGHSH, CDR2 LQKENI. The CDR3 consists of 13 residues. The CDR3 spells CASSHLRNNEQFF. For the CDR3, the DNA is TGTGCCAGCTCACATCTTCGCAATAATGAGCAGTTCTTC. The entire variable domain, with the rest obtained from reference TRBV18 and TRBJ2-1, is as follows: NAGVMQNPRHLVRRRGQEARLRCSPMKGHSHVYWYRQLPEEGLKFMVYLQKENIIDESGMPKERFSAEFPKEGPSILRIQQVVRGDSAAYFCASSHLRNNEQFFGPGTRLTVL.

The sample holds one count of this clone. The J gene is TRBJ2-5, the V gene TRBV4-3, with TRBD2 matching over 10 bases. The germline V gene has CDR1 LGHNA and CDR2 YSLEER. The CDR3 is 17 residues long. The junction had 11 bases not matched to a gene; V was cut back by 0 bases and J by 7 bases. The chain's CDR3 is CASSQDSLAGGGTTQYF. The CDR3 nucleotides are TGCGCCAGCAGCCAAGATTCGTTAGCGGGAGGAGGGACGACCCAGTACTTC.

The rearrangement links TRBV6-5 to TRBJ1-1; D gene unclear. V lost 7 bases to trimming and J lost 0 bases, with 9 bases between them. CDR1 is MNHEY, CDR2 SVGAGI, per germline. The CDR3 sequence is 13 residues long. CDR3 sequence: CASTGRVNTEAFF. The CDR3 nucleotides read TGTGCCAGCACCGGACGGGTGAACACTGAAGCTTTCTTT.

V and J are TRBV7-9 and TRBJ2-7; 10 positions agree with TRBD2. The germline V gene has CDR1 SEHNR and CDR2 FQNEAQ (reference sequence). This CDR3 spans 17 amino acids. V trimming: 1 base; J trimming: 0 bases; junction bases outside the gene matches: 6. The CDR3 bases are TGTGCCAGCAGCTTAGAGGGTAGCGGGAGGAGCTCCTACGAGCAGTACTTC. It yields the protein CASSLEGSGRSSYEQYF.

The genes are TRBV9 and TRBJ2-3, with 9 bases fitting TRBD1. In germline, CDR1 is SGDLS, CDR2 YYNGEE. J lost 5 bases, V lost 3 bases, and 7 bases had no gene match. The CDR3 is 15 amino acids. CDR3 amino acids: CASSDRQGVGDTQYF. CDR3 bases: TGTGCCAGCAGCGACCGACAGGGGGTGGGAGATACGCAGTATTTT.

The chain couples TRBV21-1 to TRBJ1-4; the D call of TRBD1 is as the table states it, not checked on the DNA. TRBV21-1 is an annotated pseudogene. CDR3 length equals 15 residues. The chain's CDR3 is CASSIRTGSVAKLFF. The CDR3 bases are TGTGCCAGCAGCATTCGGACAGGATCGGTCGCAAAACTGTTTTTT.

The V gene is TRBV7-9, the J gene TRBJ1-5; TRBD1 aligns across 10 bases. This CDR3 region has 16 residues. In germline, CDR1 is SEHNR, CDR2 FQNEAQ (reference sequence). Trimming at V came to 5 bases and at J to 1 base, leaving 5 bases not matched to a gene. In nucleotides, the CDR3 is TGTGCCAGCAGCCCACTGGGACAGGGGAGCAATCAGCCCCAGCATTTT. It codes for CASSPLGQGSNQPQHF.

This sequence joins TRBV6-5 and TRBJ2-5; TRBD2 matches at 7 bases. Germline V gene lookup returns CDR1 MNHEY and CDR2 SVGAGI. J gave up 5 bases and V 7 bases, and 10 bases lay outside the gene matches. CDR3 length: 14 residues. CDR3 sequence: CASTRGGRAETQYF. Here the CDR3 DNA reads TGTGCCAGCACCCGGGGAGGGCGTGCGGAGACCCAGTACTTC.

The rearrangement joins TRBV7-2 to TRBJ2-5; D tentatively fits TRBD1 or TRBD2 (5 bases each). The V and J ends lost 5 bases and 2 bases respectively, with 9 bases between them. Germline V gene sequence: CDR1 SGHTA, CDR2 FQGNSA. The CDR3 extends over 13 amino acids. CDR3 DNA: TGTGCCAGCAGCGGGACCTTACAAGAGACCCAGTACTTC. Encoded protein: CASSGTLQETQYF.

The gene calls are TRBV7-9 and TRBJ1-5, with D uncertain. This CDR3 region has 13 residues. The germline V gene has CDR1 SEHNR and CDR2 FQNEAQ (reference sequence). V lost 5 bases to trimming and J lost 3 bases, with 8 bases between them. CDR3 region: CASSLGTNQPQHF. The CDR3 DNA sequence: TGTGCCAGCAGCCTGGGAACCAATCAGCCCCAGCATTTT.

V gene TRBV7-2 combines with J gene TRBJ2-5; the match to TRBD2 covers 7 bases. The CDR3 totals 13 residues. The junction had 3 bases not matched to a gene; V was cut back by 3 bases and J by 5 bases. Looked up from germline, CDR1 is SGHTA and CDR2 is FQGNSA. The CDR3 reads CASSLGTIETQYF. In DNA, the CDR3 is TGTGCCAGCAGCTTGGGGACTATTGAGACCCAGTACTTC.

CDR3 protein: CASSIAGLAGVPPFF. The CDR3 DNA reads as TGTGCCAGTAGTATCGCGGGACTAGCGGGAGTTCCGCCGTTCTTC. The chain recombines TRBV19 with TRBJ2-1; TRBD2 aligns across 14 bases. V was pared by 3 bases and J by 15 bases, with 10 bases of the junction left unmatched. The CDR3 contains 15 residues. Per germline, CDR1 LNHDA and CDR2 SQIVND (reference sequence).

The chain links TRBV5-4 to TRBJ2-7; D tentatively fits TRBD1 or TRBD2 (5 bases each). V was shortened by 0 bases and J by 4 bases, with 11 bases between the two germline ends. The CDR3 contains 14 residues. CDR1 is SGHNT and CDR2 is YYREEE in the germline V gene (reference sequence). The CDR3 DNA sequence: TGTGCCAGCAGCTTGGCATGGGGCGGGTACGAGCAGTACTTC. Its protein is CASSLAWGGYEQYF. Full variable domain (rest looked up from reference TRBV5-4 and TRBJ2-7): ETGVTQSPTHLIKTRGQQVTLRCSSQSGHNTVSWYQQALGQGPQFIFQYYREEENGRGNFPPRFSGLQFPNYSSELNVNALELDDSALYLCASSLAWGGYEQYFGPGTRLTVT.

Here the CDR3 reads CASSLAGNTEAFF. The DNA for the CDR3 is TGTGCCAGCAGCTTAGCGGGGAACACTGAAGCTTTCTTT. V gene TRBV7-8 combines with J gene TRBJ1-1; no clear D gene. The V gene lost 0 bases and the J gene lost 1 base, with 3 bases spanning the gap. Germline-derived CDR1 and CDR2 are SGHVS and FQNEAQ. The CDR3 is 13 amino acids.

The chain carries TRBV27 and TRBJ2-7, with TRBD1 as a possible D gene (5 bases). The CDR3 totals 13 residues. The V end was cut by 0 bases, the J end by 5 bases, with 8 bases between. Per germline, CDR1 MNHEY and CDR2 SMNVEV (reference sequence). The CDR3 region has the DNA TGTGCCAGCAGTTTATCGAAGGGGCACGAGCAGTACTTC. Its translation is CASSLSKGHEQYF.

V is TRBV9 and J is TRBJ2-3; the match to TRBD2 covers 8 bases. The germline gives CDR1 SGDLS, CDR2 YYNGEE. With V trimmed by 4 bases and J by 8 bases, 12 bases remained unmatched. CDR3 size: 15 residues. The CDR3 DNA reads as TGTGCCAGCAGCCGCACCCCGACTAGCGCGGGTACGCAGTATTTT. This encodes CASSRTPTSAGTQYF.

J is TRBJ2-1 and V is TRBV11-2, with TRBD1 matching over 7 bases. Per the germline V gene, CDR1 is SGHAT and CDR2 is FQNNGV. The CDR3 contains 14 residues. With 3 bases clipped from V and 8 bases from J, the junction kept 7 bases outside the gene matches. The CDR3 DNA reads as TGTGCCAGCAGCTTTGGGCGACAGGGCTATGAGCAGTTCTTC. It translates to CASSFGRQGYEQFF.

The genes are TRBV29-1 and TRBJ2-5; possible D gene TRBD2, 5 bases. Trimming took 2 bases from V and 5 from J, leaving 6 bases between them. The CDR3 spans 11 residues. Germline V CDR1 and CDR2: SQVTM, ANQGSEA. CDR3 DNA sequence: TGCAGCGTTGAATCGGGGGAGACCCAGTACTTC. Its translation: CSVESGETQYF.

V usage is TRBV6-5 and J usage is TRBJ1-4; no firm D call. Germline CDR1 MNHEY, CDR2 SVGAGI. Trimming took off 6 bases at V and 7 bases at J, with 6 bases between the two ends. The CDR3 totals 11 residues. The CDR3 region is CASRQSEKLFF. CDR3 nucleotides: TGTGCCAGCAGACAAAGTGAAAAACTGTTTTTT.

The chain links TRBV29-1 to TRBJ2-6; no clear D. Per germline, CDR1 SQVTM and CDR2 ANQGSEA. The germline V and J ends were trimmed by 0 bases and 1 base, with 10 bases remaining between them. The CDR3 spans 16 residues. The CDR3 sequence: CSVEDLLLSGANVLTF. In nucleotides, the CDR3 is TGCAGCGTTGAAGATCTTCTTTTGTCTGGGGCCAACGTCCTGACTTTC.

The V gene is TRBV5-1, the J gene TRBJ1-5, with D perhaps matching TRBD1 (5 bases). Trimming took off 4 bases at V and 4 bases at J, with 21 bases between the two ends. Germline lookup yields CDR1 SGHRS and CDR2 YFSETQ. CDR3 length equals 17 residues. CDR3 DNA: TGCGCCAGCAGCCTGGAGCCCCGGGACCGGGGGAATCAGCCCCAGCATTTT. Its translation is CASSLEPRDRGNQPQHF.